This TCR beta chain appears in the sequencing data of a study of shared clonotypes between healthy human individuals. Overall study context: Donors had three CD4 naive, three CD4 memory, two CD8 naive and one CD8 memory plate apiece.

Donors were healthy HIV-negative adults without recent acute infections or vaccinations. CD4+ cells were split into CD45RA+ naive and CD45RA-negative memory subsets. Germline V gene sequence: CDR1 MDHEN, CDR2 SYDVKM. The CDR3 runs 14 residues. Trimming removed 4 bases at V and 1 base at J, with 10 bases between. Original processing notes: Sequence data from immunoSEQ were junction-only and lacked quality scores; consequently, filtering differed. The data were produced by immunoSEQ multiplex PCR, yet TCRdb's version contains in-frame clones alone and is incomplete. The DNA gave D and trimming, while V, J and clone size come from that table. The sample contains 2 million to 2.5 million clones, 90% to 97% of which appear only once.

The rearrangement links TRBV28 to TRBJ1-2, with TRBD1 as a possible D gene (6 bases). The receptor was isolated from a young man in good health. The sample consisted of naive CD4+ T cells sorted from blood. Subset here: CD45RA+ positively selected. This chain's CDR3 is CASSSHRVNYGYTF. CDR3 DNA: TGTGCCAGCAGTTCCCACAGGGTTAACTATGGCTACACCTTC.